This entry describes one TCR beta chain. Authors' analysis steps: The assay estimated nucleated cells by amplifying reference gene primers. The method was immunoSEQ multiplex PCR; TCRdb's version includes in-frame clones alone and lacks a portion of them. The D gene and trimming were derived from the DNA, and the V and J assignments and clone size from that table. The sample shows 140,000 or so clones, roughly 88% of them seen only once. These data are taken from a study of blood T cell repertoires in COVID-19. Study in general: Researchers got acute and convalescent COVID-19 samples from the United States, Italy and Spain. T cells, B-cell-depleted T cells, or PBMCs supplied cDNA or gDNA.

Germline CDR1 reads SGHRS; CDR2 reads YFSETQ. This CDR3 is built from 14 residues. J lost 2 bases, V lost 5 bases, and 5 bases had no gene match. The clonotype originates from a man aged 60-69 years with active or convalescent COVID-19. The sample comprised peripheral blood. The chain recombines TRBV5-1 with TRBJ1-2; 8 bases agree with TRBD1. CDR3 nucleotide sequence: TGCGCCAGCAGAACCGGACAGGGAAACTATGGCTACACCTTC. This gives the protein CASRTGQGNYGYTF. Supplemented by reference TRBV5-1 and TRBJ1-2, the full variable domain reads KAGVTQTPRYLIKTRGQQVTLSCSPISGHRSVSWYQQTPGQGLQFLFEYFSETQRNKGNFPGRFSGRQFSNSRSEMNVSTLELGDSALYLCASRTGQGNYGYTFGSGTRLTVV.